The text below deals with one T cell receptor (beta chain). Its antigen is currently unknown. TCRbeta library preparation incorporated unique molecular identifiers. Each CDR3 protein gets one entry after TCRdb re-called the PCR reads with MiXCR. The table lists approximately 980,000 distinct CDR3 sequences, roughly 31% of them singletons. The CDR3 spans 18 residues. Germline V lookup: CDR1 SGHDT, CDR2 YYEEEE. V shed 4 bases and J 5 bases; nucleotides not matched to a gene: 16. These data come from a study of T-cell reconstitution after alpha-beta-depleted transplantation in children. Regarding the study as a whole: T-cell numbers and diversity one year post-transplant derived largely from freshly generated T cells. At around two months after transplant, the alpha-beta T cells were reportedly derived from several hundred expanded clones that came from non-depleted graft cells. For some patients, TCRbeta diversity was high at day 60 because of recipient T cells and thymic progenitors that survived.

Here the sequenced sample was PBMCs, mostly from graft donor cells, taken 360 days after TCRalphabeta/CD19-depleted stem cell transplant. V is TRBV5-6 and J is TRBJ2-1; 9 bases agree with TRBD1. The clonotype comes from a boy under two years old who had a stem cell transplant for SCID, so the T cells may come from the graft donor. CDR3 sequence: CASSLRDRVGLLNNEQFF. The CDR3 nucleotides read TGTGCCAGCAGCCTCCGGGACAGGGTTGGTCTCTTGAACAATGAGCAGTTCTTC.